These T cell receptor beta chains were read from a single sample in a study of CD8 T cells in Susac syndrome. TCRdb called the immunoSEQ multiplex PCR reads again in MiXCR, with one record for every CDR3 protein. The sample shows fewer than 250,000 distinct CDR3 sequences, roughly 90% of them seen only once. Sequencing was carried out using CD8+ T cells from PBMCs. These receptors were taken from a human donor with multiple sclerosis. Both conserved end residues are part of each CDR3. A D gene is named only where the DNA matches it firmly. Size values are once, few and many counts, or a class for expanded clones, and some rows have none.

cdr3_nt: TGCAGCGTTCCCCGGGACGGCCTAGCGGTACACTTC; cdr3_aa: CSVPRDGLAVHF; d_call: TRBD2; clone_size: once; v_call: TRBV29-1; j_call: TRBJ2-5
cdr3_nt: TGTGCCAGCGATGTACAGGGTTTCCCCTACGAGCAGTACTTC; cdr3_aa: CASDVQGFPYEQYF; d_call: .; clone_size: .; v_call: TRBV6-2/TRBV6-3; j_call: TRBJ2-7
cdr3_nt: TGTGCCAGCAGCTTAGAACCGGGACACCGGAACACTGAAGCTTTCTTT; cdr3_aa: CASSLEPGHRNTEAFF; d_call: .; clone_size: .; v_call: TRBV5-4; j_call: TRBJ1-1
cdr3_nt: TGTGCCAGCAGCGGACGCCAGGGGGCGAGGGGCTACACCTTC; cdr3_aa: CASSGRQGARGYTF; d_call: TRBD1; clone_size: .; v_call: TRBV14; j_call: TRBJ1-2
cdr3_nt: TGCAGCGTTGCAGGGGGTCCGCATCAAAAAGGGGCTGAAGCTTTCTTT; cdr3_aa: CSVAGGPHQKGAEAFF; d_call: TRBD1; clone_size: once; v_call: TRBV29-1; j_call: TRBJ1-1
cdr3_nt: TGTGCCAGCAGTGACCCGACAGCTTTCCCCTCCTACGAGCAGTACTTC; cdr3_aa: CASSDPTAFPSYEQYF; d_call: .; clone_size: .; v_call: TRBV6-2/TRBV6-3; j_call: TRBJ2-7
cdr3_nt: TGCGCCAGCAGCCAAGATAGAACAGGGTTCGTCAATGAGCAGTTCTTC; cdr3_aa: CASSQDRTGFVNEQFF; d_call: .; clone_size: .; v_call: TRBV4-3; j_call: TRBJ2-1
cdr3_nt: TGTGCCAGCAGCCAAGGGGGACTGGAAACGCTAGCCAAAAACATTCAGTACTTC; cdr3_aa: CASSQGGLETLAKNIQYF; d_call: .; clone_size: .; v_call: TRBV14; j_call: TRBJ2-4
cdr3_nt: TGTGCCAGCAGCTTAGGGACTATTCCTGAGCAGTTCTTC; cdr3_aa: CASSLGTIPEQFF; d_call: .; clone_size: .; v_call: TRBV7-9; j_call: TRBJ2-1
cdr3_nt: TGTGCCAGCAGCGCCGGGACAGCGAACACTGAAGCTTTCTTT; cdr3_aa: CASSAGTANTEAFF; d_call: TRBD1; clone_size: .; v_call: TRBV5-6; j_call: TRBJ1-1
cdr3_nt: TGTGCCAGCAGTTTATCCAGGGACACTGAAGCTTTCTTT; cdr3_aa: CASSLSRDTEAFF; d_call: .; clone_size: few; v_call: TRBV27; j_call: TRBJ1-1
cdr3_nt: TGCGCCAGCAGCCGGTGGGGAAACGAGCAGTACTTC; cdr3_aa: CASSRWGNEQYF; d_call: .; clone_size: .; v_call: TRBV5-1; j_call: TRBJ2-7
cdr3_nt: TGTGCTAGTGGTTTGGTACGGGGGAGGCCCCCGGTCTTAACGGATGGCTACACCTTC; cdr3_aa: CASGLVRGRPPVLTDGYTF; d_call: .; clone_size: .; v_call: TRBV12-5; j_call: TRBJ1-2
cdr3_nt: TGTGCCAGCAGTGTCGGTGTGGGCACTGAAGCTTTCTTT; cdr3_aa: CASSVGVGTEAFF; d_call: .; clone_size: .; v_call: TRBV12-3/TRBV12-4; j_call: TRBJ1-1
cdr3_nt: TGCGCCAGCAGCCAAACGGGAGGGTTTGGTGGCTACACCTTC; cdr3_aa: CASSQTGGFGGYTF; d_call: .; clone_size: once; v_call: TRBV4-3; j_call: TRBJ1-2
cdr3_nt: TGTGCCAGCAGTTTAGTTGGTAGCGCCGGGACCCAGTACTTC; cdr3_aa: CASSLVGSAGTQYF; d_call: .; clone_size: .; v_call: TRBV27; j_call: TRBJ2-5
cdr3_nt: TGTGCTAGCAGCTTGAGGCTAGCGGGAGTTGGGGGCACAGATACGCAGTATTTT; cdr3_aa: CASSLRLAGVGGTDTQYF; d_call: TRBD2; clone_size: once; v_call: TRBV7-7; j_call: TRBJ2-3
cdr3_nt: TGTGCCAGCTCACCACCGGGACAGGCGGTTGGATTGAACACCTTC; cdr3_aa: CASSPPGQAVGLNTF; d_call: TRBD1; clone_size: once; v_call: TRBV18; j_call: TRBJ1-2
cdr3_nt: TGTGCCAGCAGCCAAGTAGAAGACCTAGCGGGAACCGGGGAGCTGTTTTTT; cdr3_aa: CASSQVEDLAGTGELFF; d_call: TRBD2; clone_size: .; v_call: TRBV3-1; j_call: TRBJ2-2
cdr3_nt: TGTGCCAGCAGTTACTCGATCAATGATCTGGGGGACAGGGGCAATCAGCCCCAGCATTTT; cdr3_aa: CASSYSINDLGDRGNQPQHF; d_call: TRBD1; clone_size: .; v_call: TRBV6-2/TRBV6-3; j_call: TRBJ1-5
cdr3_nt: TGTGCCAGTAGTCCAGGGAGCTCCTACGAGCAGTACTTC; cdr3_aa: CASSPGSSYEQYF; d_call: .; clone_size: .; v_call: TRBV19; j_call: TRBJ2-7
cdr3_nt: TGTGCCAGCGGCGGGACTAGCGGTAAAGAGACCCAGTACTTC; cdr3_aa: CASGGTSGKETQYF; d_call: TRBD2; clone_size: .; v_call: TRBV12-3/TRBV12-4; j_call: TRBJ2-5
cdr3_nt: TGCGCCAGCAGCCAATTCGAGGGGGCGCCCACTGAAGCTTTCTTT; cdr3_aa: CASSQFEGAPTEAFF; d_call: TRBD1; clone_size: .; v_call: TRBV4-3; j_call: TRBJ1-1
cdr3_nt: TGCAGCGTGACCGGGACAGCGAACACTGAAGCTTTCTTT; cdr3_aa: CSVTGTANTEAFF; d_call: TRBD1; clone_size: .; v_call: TRBV29-1; j_call: TRBJ1-1
cdr3_nt: TGTGCCAGCAGCTGGGGGGCCAATGAGCAGTTCTTC; cdr3_aa: CASSWGANEQFF; d_call: .; clone_size: .; v_call: TRBV6-5; j_call: TRBJ2-1
cdr3_nt: TGCGCCAGCAGCCCGGACCGAAACTCCTACGAGCAGTACTTC; cdr3_aa: CASSPDRNSYEQYF; d_call: .; clone_size: once; v_call: TRBV4-3; j_call: TRBJ2-7
cdr3_nt: TGTGCCAGCGTCATAATTCCAGGGAACTATGGCTACACCTTC; cdr3_aa: CASVIIPGNYGYTF; d_call: .; clone_size: .; v_call: TRBV12-3/TRBV12-4; j_call: TRBJ1-2
cdr3_nt: TGTGCCAGCAGCCAAGATGAGGGGGCTGGGGAGACCCAGTACTTC; cdr3_aa: CASSQDEGAGETQYF; d_call: TRBD1; clone_size: .; v_call: TRBV4-2; j_call: TRBJ2-5
cdr3_nt: TGTGCCAGCAGCTTAGAATTCCCGGCGGAAGGCGATGAGCAGTTCTTC; cdr3_aa: CASSLEFPAEGDEQFF; d_call: .; clone_size: .; v_call: TRBV13; j_call: TRBJ2-1
cdr3_nt: TGTGCCAGCAGTACATCGGAGGATCAGCCCCAGCATTTT; cdr3_aa: CASSTSEDQPQHF; d_call: .; clone_size: .; v_call: TRBV27; j_call: TRBJ1-5
cdr3_nt: TGCAGTGCTAGGGGGGGAGCCTACGAGCAGTACTTC; cdr3_aa: CSARGGAYEQYF; d_call: .; clone_size: few; v_call: TRBV20-1; j_call: TRBJ2-7
cdr3_nt: TGTGCCAGCAGCCAGGCGGGGGCCCCAAAGGAGGGCCAGTACTTC; cdr3_aa: CASSQAGAPKEGQYF; d_call: .; clone_size: .; v_call: TRBV13; j_call: TRBJ2-5
cdr3_nt: TGCAGCCGCCCCGCTGTGGGGCCCGCCAGGGCGCCCCTCCACTTT; cdr3_aa: CSRPAVGPARAPLHF; d_call: .; clone_size: .; v_call: TRBV20-1; j_call: TRBJ1-6
cdr3_nt: TGTGCCAGCAGCTTATCGGGGGGCAACAATGAGCAGTTCTTC; cdr3_aa: CASSLSGGNNEQFF; d_call: .; clone_size: .; v_call: TRBV7-6; j_call: TRBJ2-1
cdr3_nt: TGTGCCAGCGCTAACCTAGCGGGGGGGTACAATGAGCAGTTCTTC; cdr3_aa: CASANLAGGYNEQFF; d_call: TRBD2; clone_size: .; v_call: TRBV6-1; j_call: TRBJ2-1
cdr3_nt: TGTGCCAGCAGCGTACAGGCCCACAATGAGCAGTTCTTC; cdr3_aa: CASSVQAHNEQFF; d_call: .; clone_size: .; v_call: TRBV9; j_call: TRBJ2-1
cdr3_nt: TGCAGTGCCTCAGCGGGGTTATTTAGCACAGATACGCAGTATTTT; cdr3_aa: CSASAGLFSTDTQYF; d_call: TRBD2; clone_size: .; v_call: TRBV20-1; j_call: TRBJ2-3
cdr3_nt: TGCGCCAGCAGCTTGTCTTGGGGGAAGAACACTGAAGCTTTCTTT; cdr3_aa: CASSLSWGKNTEAFF; d_call: .; clone_size: .; v_call: TRBV5-1; j_call: TRBJ1-1
cdr3_nt: TGCGCCAGCAGCCAAGACAGGTCGGCGGGAGCAAGCGGGGAGCTGTTTTTT; cdr3_aa: CASSQDRSAGASGELFF; d_call: TRBD2; clone_size: .; v_call: TRBV4-3; j_call: TRBJ2-2
cdr3_nt: TGTGCCAGCAGTATTGACAATCTCTACGGCTACACCTTC; cdr3_aa: CASSIDNLYGYTF; d_call: .; clone_size: .; v_call: TRBV5-6; j_call: TRBJ1-2
cdr3_nt: TGTGCCAGCAGCTTGGTAGCAGGGGGCGGCTACGAGCAGTACTTC; cdr3_aa: CASSLVAGGGYEQYF; d_call: TRBD1; clone_size: .; v_call: TRBV5-8; j_call: TRBJ2-7
cdr3_nt: TGTGCCAGCACCCAACTAGCGGGAGACAATGAGCAGTTCTTC; cdr3_aa: CASTQLAGDNEQFF; d_call: TRBD2; clone_size: once; v_call: TRBV7-9; j_call: TRBJ2-1
cdr3_nt: TGTGCCTGGAGTGTTGAGGATAGCGCCCATACTAGCACAGATACGCAGTATTTT; cdr3_aa: CAWSVEDSAHTSTDTQYF; d_call: .; clone_size: .; v_call: TRBV30; j_call: TRBJ2-3
cdr3_nt: TGTGCCAGCAGCCCCCCGGGGGCCCCACCTGAGCAGTTCTTC; cdr3_aa: CASSPPGAPPEQFF; d_call: .; clone_size: .; v_call: TRBV7-9; j_call: TRBJ2-1
cdr3_nt: TGTGCCAGCAGTTCCCAAACCGAGGGGGAGCAGTACTTC; cdr3_aa: CASSSQTEGEQYF; d_call: .; clone_size: .; v_call: TRBV27; j_call: TRBJ2-7
cdr3_nt: TGTGCCAGCAGCTTACCCCCCGGGGGACTAGCGGTTCCTAGCTCCTACGAGCAGTACTTC; cdr3_aa: CASSLPPGGLAVPSSYEQYF; d_call: TRBD2; clone_size: .; v_call: TRBV11-2; j_call: TRBJ2-7
cdr3_nt: TGTGCCAGTAGTCTAAGGACAGGGTGGACTGAAGCTTTCTTT; cdr3_aa: CASSLRTGWTEAFF; d_call: TRBD1; clone_size: .; v_call: TRBV19; j_call: TRBJ1-1
cdr3_nt: TGTGCCAGCAGCTTTGGGGGCGGCCAGCCCCAGCATTTT; cdr3_aa: CASSFGGGQPQHF; d_call: .; clone_size: .; v_call: TRBV5-6; j_call: TRBJ1-5
cdr3_nt: TGCGCCAGCAGCCTCACAGGACTAGCGGGGGCCGACGATACGCAGTATTTT; cdr3_aa: CASSLTGLAGADDTQYF; d_call: TRBD2; clone_size: .; v_call: TRBV4-1; j_call: TRBJ2-3